The clone carrying this T cell receptor (beta chain) turned up a few times. Antigen: not known. The germline V gene encodes CDR1 DFQATT and CDR2 SNEGSKA (reference sequence). The length of the CDR3 is 14 residues. With V trimmed by 3 bases and J by 2 bases, 3 bases remained unmatched. TCR alpha and TCR beta cDNA libraries with sample barcodes and UMIs came from 5'RACE using constant-segment primers. Using its own MiXCR run on the 5' RACE reads, TCRdb lists one record per CDR3 protein. This sample carries over 250,000 distinct CDR3 sequences, 15% of them seen once, and the ten largest clones take roughly 20%. The sample originates from a study of T-cell memory formation after mild COVID-19. Study background: For the most part, TCR clusters were specific to one donor.

Study-level results: Most CD4+ clones that shrank were in CM and EM, while CD8+ ones turned up in EMRA. Cross-reactive memory appears to have joined, as suggested by some responding clones showing up in pre-infection memory.

The chain combines TRBV20-1 with TRBJ2-2; 7 nucleotides align to TRBD1. Sequencing input: PBMCs or a T cell subset sorted from them (not recorded which). This sequence originates from a man between 18 and 29 years old who had mild COVID-19 (a few samples of this study predate the infection). Cell type and time point are not known. As DNA, the CDR3 is TGCAGTGCTAGGGCAGGGGGAAACACCGGGGAGCTGTTTTTT. Translation: CSARAGGNTGELFF.